The 27 T cell receptor beta chains listed next were all sequenced from one sample in a study of T cells after yellow fever vaccination (dated by TCRdb to the late 2010s). Preparation of the library involved 5' RACE. The sample was run on an Illumina HiSeq 2500. The public reads were run again by TCRdb, first through fastp at Q25 and then through MiXCR, and only productive beta chains were kept. CDR3 protein sequences are deduplicated, and each keeps its most common genes and DNA. Recorded for this sample are about 30,000 distinct CDR3 sequences; 6.3% of them occurred a single time. Of the sample, 25% falls within the top ten clones. In the paper's terms, the treatment or condition label means: live attenuated yellow fever vaccine strain. Sequenced material: PBMCs, either bulk or a sorted T-cell subset (CD4+, CD8+, memory, or dextramer-sorted; not recorded which), taken on the day of the yellow fever booster vaccination. These receptors were taken from a man aged 25 to 45 who received the YFV17D yellow fever vaccine.

This clonotype was counted ten times or more. The chain couples TRBV7-2 to TRBJ2-1; D is uncertain. The CDR3 spans 14 residues. The V and J ends lost 1 base and 8 bases respectively, with 12 bases between them. Germline lookup yields CDR1 SGHTA and CDR2 FQGNSA. The DNA of the CDR3 is TGTGCCAGCAGCTTAGAATCCTTGGTACATGAGCAGTTCTTC. It yields the protein CASSLESLVHEQFF. The full variable domain, completed using reference TRBV7-2 and TRBJ2-1, is GAGVSQSPSNKVTEKGKDVELRCDPISGHTALYWYRQSLGQGLEFLIYFQGNSAPDKSGLPSDRFSAERTGGSVSTLTIQRTQQEDSAVYLCASSLESLVHEQFFGPGTRLTVL.

This clonotype came up a few times. The V and J genes are TRBV6-1 and TRBJ2-6, with D possibly TRBD2 on 5 matching bases. Germline CDR1 reads MNHNS; CDR2 reads SASEGT. V shed 6 bases and J shed 1 base, with 16 bases lying between them. The CDR3 consists of 17 residues. This CDR3 reads CASSRAPPGSGANVLTF. Written as DNA, the CDR3 is TGTGCCAGCAGCCGTGCGCCACCGGGGTCTGGGGCCAACGTCCTGACTTTC.

There are many counts of this clonotype. Here the CDR3 reads CASSPWAVNGELFF. The CDR3 region has the DNA TGTGCCAGCAGCCCCTGGGCGGTAAACGGGGAGCTGTTTTTT. This chain uses TRBV12-3 or TRBV12-4 with TRBJ2-2; D remains ambiguous. The CDR3 length is 14 residues. Trimming took 6 bases from V and 7 from J, leaving 15 bases between them.

This clonotype was recorded many times. The rearrangement joins TRBV5-6 to TRBJ1-2; D call uncertain. The CDR3 totals 13 residues. V was trimmed by 9 bases and J by 3 bases, leaving 15 bases between them. Germline V gene sequence: CDR1 SGHDT, CDR2 YYEEEE. The DNA of the CDR3 is TGTGCCACCAAAAAACCGGCGGACTATGGCTACACCTTC. It is translated as CATKKPADYGYTF.

The chain couples TRBV19 to TRBJ1-5, with TRBD1 matching over 7 bases. The CDR3 runs to 16 residues. Germline values: CDR1 LNHDA, CDR2 SQIVND (reference sequence). Trimming removed 4 bases from V and 3 bases from J; junction bases left unmatched: 9. This CDR3 reads CASSKQPGQFNQPQHF. The CDR3, as DNA: TGTGCCAGTAGTAAACAACCGGGACAGTTCAATCAGCCCCAGCATTTT.

The table lists this clonotype with many counts. The chain employs TRBV20-1 and TRBJ1-5; D is uncertain. This CDR3 spans 15 amino acids. Germline CDR1 DFQATT, CDR2 SNEGSKA (reference sequence). The V end lost 3 bases, the J end lost 0 bases, and 12 bases lay between the germline ends. CDR3 amino acids: CSASLQTYSNQPQHF. DNA of the CDR3: TGCAGTGCTAGTCTCCAGACTTATAGCAATCAGCCCCAGCATTTT.

The V gene is TRBV18, the J gene TRBJ1-3; a weak D match, TRBD1 (6 bases). This CDR3 spans 15 amino acids. Trimming stripped 4 bases from V and 4 bases from J, with 14 bases between. Looked up from germline, CDR1 is KGHSH and CDR2 is LQKENI. Here the CDR3 reads CASSHDRTAGNTIYF. The CDR3 DNA reads as TGTGCCAGCTCACATGACAGGACAGCAGGAAACACCATATATTTT.

The V gene is TRBV4-2, the J gene TRBJ1-4; 7 nucleotides line up with TRBD1. The CDR3 covers 16 residues. With V trimmed by 0 bases and J by 4 bases, 5 bases remained unmatched. Germline values: CDR1 LGHNA, CDR2 YNFKEQ. The CDR3 nucleotides are TGTGCCAGCAGCCAAGAGGGGGACAGCTTTAATGAAAAACTGTTTTTT. It yields the protein CASSQEGDSFNEKLFF.

This clonotype was seen many times. The chain is built from TRBV20-1 and TRBJ2-4, with TRBD2 matching over 8 bases. The CDR3 sequence is 15 residues long. V shed 5 bases and J 4 bases; nucleotides not matched to a gene: 10. Germline loops: CDR1 DFQATT, CDR2 SNEGSKA (reference sequence). The CDR3 DNA reads TGCAGTGCTCCCGAAGCAGCGGGAGTTAAAAACATTCAGTACTTC. Its translation: CSAPEAAGVKNIQYF.

A few counts support this clonotype. The chain recombines TRBV11-2 with TRBJ1-1; no reliable D call. The CDR3 loop spans 12 amino acids. V gave up 4 bases and J gave up 1 base, with 4 bases separating them. Germline CDR1 is SGHAT and CDR2 is FQNNGV. The CDR3, as DNA: TGTGCCAGCAGCTGGGCGAACACTGAAGCTTTCTTT. As protein: CASSWANTEAFF.

This clonotype was counted ten times or more. The gene calls are TRBV29-1 and TRBJ2-1, with D perhaps TRBD2 (5 bases). Trimming left V 5 bases short and J 9 bases short, with 14 bases between. CDR1 is SQVTM, CDR2 ANQGSEA, per germline. The length of the CDR3 is 12 residues. The CDR3, as DNA: TGCAGCGTTCGGTGGACTGGCAGTGAGCAGTTCTTC. It codes for CSVRWTGSEQFF.

By sample fraction, this clonotype is medium-sized. This chain connects TRBV7-9 to TRBJ2-1; no clear D. The length of the CDR3 is 14 residues. From germline, CDR1 is SEHNR and CDR2 FQNEAQ (reference sequence). The germline V and J ends were trimmed by 1 base and 6 bases, with 10 bases remaining between them. The CDR3 region is CASSLGPGPNEQFF. CDR3 nucleotide sequence: TGTGCCAGCAGCTTAGGTCCCGGCCCCAATGAGCAGTTCTTC.

Concerning this clonotype itself: With a much larger clone just one base away, this may be a read error. V and J are TRBV18 and TRBJ2-1; D not certain. The CDR3 spans 14 residues. V lost 3 bases and J lost 8, with 14 bases in between. CDR1 and CDR2 from the germline V gene are KGHSH and LQKENI. The CDR3, as DNA: TGTGCCAGCTCACCCGATTCGGTGGATGATGAGCAGTTCTTC. It specifies CASSPDSVDDEQFF.

This clonotype was seen repeatedly, ten times or more. The CDR3 loop is CASSTGVWETQYF. CDR3 in DNA: TGTGCCAGCAGCACAGGGGTGTGGGAGACCCAGTACTTC. J is TRBJ2-5 and V is TRBV6-1; 7 nucleotides align to TRBD1. The trim removed 6 bases at V and 5 bases at J, leaving 6 bases unmatched. Looked up from germline, CDR1 is MNHNS and CDR2 is SASEGT. This CDR3 has 13 residues.

In this sample, this clonotype turned up once. Possible read error: a much larger clone is one base away. V and J are TRBV29-1 and TRBJ1-4; D gene ambiguous. Germline V gene sequence: CDR1 SQVTM, CDR2 ANQGSEA. This CDR3 is built from 11 residues. V was cut by 1 base and J by 6 bases, with 3 bases left in between. DNA for the CDR3: TGCAGCGTTGAAGTACATGAAAAACTGTTTTTT. Translation gives CSVEVHEKLFF.

The CDR3 DNA follows: TGTGCCTGGAGAGCGGGACTAGCGGTAGGAGATACGCAGTATTTT. Its translation: CAWRAGLAVGDTQYF. The rearrangement joins TRBV30 to TRBJ2-3; 11 nucleotides agree with TRBD2. This CDR3 comprises 15 residues. V was clipped by 3 bases and J by 5 bases; unmatched bases: 7. Per the germline V gene, CDR1 is GTSNPN and CDR2 is SVGIG (reference sequence).

As regards this clonotype: It may be a read error: a sequence one base away is much more abundant. The CDR3 DNA reads as TGTGTCAGCAGTTTGCTCTTGAGCAGGAGTTACAATGAGCAGTTCTTC. Encoded protein: CVSSLLLSRSYNEQFF. The chain joins TRBV27 to TRBJ2-1; D remains ambiguous. This CDR3 comprises 16 residues. Germline V CDR1 and CDR2: MNHEY, SMNVEV (reference sequence).

This clonotype turned up a few times. The chain is built from TRBV27 and TRBJ2-2, with D possibly being TRBD1 or TRBD2 (5 bases each). The V gene's germline CDR1 is MNHEY and CDR2 SMNVEV (reference sequence). This CDR3 is built from 15 residues. V was shortened by 7 bases and J by 5 bases, with 17 bases between the two germline ends. CDR3 sequence (DNA): TGTGCCAGCAATTCTCGGTCGGGGCGAACCGGGGAGCTGTTTTTT. It is translated as CASNSRSGRTGELFF.

This clonotype showed up many times. The chain employs TRBV10-3 and TRBJ2-2; no firm D call. This CDR3 has 15 amino acids. Trimming took off 3 bases at V and 4 bases at J, with 12 bases between the two ends. Germline loops: CDR1 ENHRY, CDR2 SYGVKD. The CDR3 region has the DNA TGTGCCATCAGTGATTCAATATCGGGCACCGGGGAGCTGTTTTTT. As protein: CAISDSISGTGELFF.

Worth noting for this clonotype: Germline and junction disagree at one end, which may indicate a read error. The J gene is TRBJ2-7, the V gene TRBV20-1; the D gene is possibly TRBD2 (6 bases). The germline V gene encodes CDR1 DFQATT and CDR2 SNEGSKA (reference sequence). The CDR3 has 17 amino acids. The CDR3, as DNA: TGCTGTGCTAGGGGTGGTTATTTAGCGGCCAAATCCTACGAGCAGTACTTC. The encoded protein is CCARGGYLAAKSYEQYF.

The genes are TRBV29-1 and TRBJ1-2; D unclear. The V gene's germline CDR1 is SQVTM and CDR2 ANQGSEA. V lost 0 bases and J lost 2, with 10 bases in between. This CDR3 comprises 14 residues. CDR3 protein: CSVEDRGRNYGYTF. The CDR3, as DNA: TGCAGCGTTGAAGATCGTGGGAGGAACTATGGCTACACCTTC.

This clonotype has at least ten counts. This rearrangement joins TRBV15 to TRBJ2-3; 11 bases fit TRBD2. CDR3 length equals 17 residues. The germline V gene has CDR1 LNHNV and CDR2 YYDKDF (reference sequence). The V and J ends lost 2 bases and 6 bases, in that order; junction bases with no gene match: 10. CDR3 nucleotides: TGTGCCACCAGCAGACGAACACTAGCGGGAGCGGCTGATACGCAGTATTTT. Amino acid sequence: CATSRRTLAGAADTQYF. Drawing the rest from reference TRBV15 and TRBJ2-3, the complete variable domain is DAMVIQNPRYQVTQFGKPVTLSCSQTLNHNVMYWYQQKSSQAPKLLFHYYDKDFNNEADTPDNFQSRRPNTSFCFLDIRSPGLGDTAMYLCATSRRTLAGAADTQYFGPGTRLTVL.

V is TRBV5-4 and J is TRBJ1-2, with TRBD1 matching over 7 bases. Germline CDR1 is SGHNT and CDR2 is YYREEE (reference sequence). CDR3 length equals 13 residues. The V and J ends lost 4 bases and 8 bases, in that order; junction bases with no gene match: 8. CDR3 residues: CASSRTGVGGYTF. In DNA, the CDR3 is TGTGCCAGCAGCAGAACAGGGGTAGGGGGCTACACCTTC.

This clonotype was recorded at least ten times. The rearrangement uses TRBV7-6 and TRBJ1-1, with unresolved D. The CDR3 has 13 residues. Trimming removed 5 bases at V and 1 base at J, with 8 bases between. CDR1 is SGHVS and CDR2 is FNYEAQ in the germline V gene. CDR3 coding DNA: TGTGCCAGCAGCCCTAACAGGAACACTGAAGCTTTCTTT. Translated, it gives CASSPNRNTEAFF.

Ten or more counts support this clonotype. The chain links TRBV7-2 to TRBJ1-1, with 8 bases identical to TRBD1. V lost 5 bases to trimming and J lost 5 bases; unmatched junction nucleotides: 4. The CDR3 sequence is 13 residues long. Per germline, CDR1 SGHTA and CDR2 FQGNSA. The CDR3 DNA follows: TGTGCCAGCAGCCTCAGGGGGCCGACTGAAGCTTTCTTT. Translating it yields CASSLRGPTEAFF.

J is TRBJ2-7 and V is TRBV25-1, with 8 bases lining up with TRBD1. CDR3 size: 18 residues. The junction had 16 bases not matched to a gene; V was cut back by 4 bases and J by 2 bases. Germline loops: CDR1 MGHDK, CDR2 SYGVNS. Written as DNA, the CDR3 is TGTGCCAGCAGTGTTACCGGGACAGGAGACTTAAAGACCTACGAGCAGTACTTC. Translating gives CASSVTGTGDLKTYEQYF.

This clonotype was observed a handful of times. The J gene is TRBJ2-2, the V gene TRBV20-1; D perhaps matches TRBD1 (6 bases). The V end lost 2 bases, the J end lost 3 bases, and 13 bases lay between the germline ends. The CDR3 is made up of 15 amino acids. Germline V lookup: CDR1 DFQATT, CDR2 SNEGSKA (reference sequence). The CDR3 DNA reads as TGCAGTGCTAGAAGGACAGAAACTTACACCGGGGAGCTGTTTTTT. Encoded protein: CSARRTETYTGELFF.